Shown below are 25 T cell receptor beta chains from a single sample sequenced in a study of T-cell reconstitution after alpha-beta-depleted transplantation in children. Unique molecular identifiers featured in how the TCRbeta library was prepared. TCRdb used MiXCR to reprocess the PCR reads, holding one entry per CDR3 protein. The sample consists of roughly 200,000 distinct CDR3 sequences, roughly 7% of them appearing once. Sequencing used PBMCs, obtained before TCRalphabeta/CD19-depleted stem cell transplant. Receptor source: a boy aged 2 to 9 with acute lymphoblastic leukemia, due to receive a stem cell transplant.

This clonotype appeared many times. The chain links TRBV12-3 or TRBV12-4 to TRBJ2-7; D might be TRBD2 (5 bases). The V and J ends lost 6 bases and 6 bases respectively, with 18 bases between them. The CDR3 extends over 14 amino acids. DNA for the CDR3: TGTGCCAGCAGCCATAGAGACGGTGCGGGCGAGCAGTACTTC. This translates into CASSHRDGAGEQYF.

This clonotype was counted at least ten times. The chain is built from TRBV20-1 and TRBJ1-1; D possibly corresponds to TRBD1 (6 bases). V was cut by 2 bases and J by 0 bases, with 10 bases left in between. The CDR3 extends over 14 amino acids. Germline CDR1 reads DFQATT; CDR2 reads SNEGSKA (reference sequence). This chain's CDR3 is CSARNGDMNTEAFF. The CDR3 DNA reads as TGCAGTGCTAGAAACGGGGACATGAACACTGAAGCTTTCTTT.

At least ten counts were recorded for this clonotype. The chain recombines TRBV20-1 with TRBJ2-3; tentatively, D is TRBD1 or TRBD2 (5 bases each). The germline V and J ends were trimmed by 7 bases and 1 base, with 6 bases remaining between them. There are 11 residues in the CDR3. Germline V gives CDR1 DFQATT, CDR2 SNEGSKA (reference sequence). This chain's CDR3 is CSGDGTDTQYF. CDR3 sequence (DNA): TGCAGTGGGGACGGCACAGATACGCAGTATTTT.

The table lists this clonotype with a few counts. The chain links TRBV3-1 to TRBJ2-4; perhaps TRBD2 as D (6 bases). In germline, CDR1 is LGHDT, CDR2 YNNKEL (reference sequence). The CDR3 contains 15 residues. V was pared by 3 bases and J by 10 bases, with 19 bases between. DNA of the CDR3: TGTGCCAGCAGCCATTATAGCAGACTAGGGGAAATTCAGTACTTC. Its translation: CASSHYSRLGEIQYF.

On this clonotype: At one boundary the junction diverges from the germline segment, which might be a read error. This sequence joins TRBV7-8 and TRBJ2-1; TRBD1 aligns across 8 bases. Germline lookup yields CDR1 SGHVS and CDR2 FQNEAQ. CDR3 size: 15 residues. CDR3 in DNA: TGTGCCAGCAGCCCACCGGGACAGGTATACAATGAGCAATTCTTC. It encodes CASSPPGQVYNEQFF.

The chain uses TRBV3-1 and TRBJ1-1; D unclear. Trimming took 2 bases from V and 0 from J, leaving 4 bases between them. This CDR3 comprises 13 residues. From germline, CDR1 is LGHDT and CDR2 YNNKEL (reference sequence). The CDR3 DNA sequence: TGTGCCAGCAGCCAAAAAATGAACACTGAAGCTTTCTTT. This sequence encodes CASSQKMNTEAFF.

The CDR3 protein is CASSFGATSYEQYF. The CDR3 DNA is TGCGCCAGCAGCTTTGGGGCTACTAGCTACGAGCAGTACTTC. V usage is TRBV5-1 and J usage is TRBJ2-7; D is perhaps TRBD1 or TRBD2 (5 bases each). This CDR3 comprises 14 residues. Germline V gene data show CDR1 as SGHRS and CDR2 as YFSETQ. The V end lost 2 bases, the J end lost 3 bases, and 12 bases lay between the germline ends. Based on the CDR3 plus reference TRBV5-1 and TRBJ2-7, the full variable domain is KAGVTQTPRYLIKTRGQQVTLSCSPISGHRSVSWYQQTPGQGLQFLFEYFSETQRNKGNFPGRFSGRQFSNSRSEMNVSTLELGDSALYLCASSFGATSYEQYFGPGTRLTVT.

This clonotype was recorded at least ten times. J is TRBJ1-2 and V is TRBV7-9; no definite D call. The CDR3 runs to 14 residues. Germline V lookup: CDR1 SEHNR, CDR2 FQNEAQ (reference sequence). The V gene lost 1 base and the J gene lost 2 bases, with 8 bases spanning the gap. The CDR3 nucleotides are TGTGCCAGCAGCTTAGAAACAGTCAACTATGGCTACACCTTC. It codes for CASSLETVNYGYTF.

The V gene is TRBV5-4, the J gene TRBJ2-7, with a weak D call TRBD1 (6 bases). Germline V CDR1 and CDR2: SGHNT, YYREEE (reference sequence). V gave up 1 base and J gave up 7 bases, with 12 bases separating them. CDR3 length: 13 amino acids. CDR3 loop: CASSLPGALEQYF. The CDR3 DNA sequence: TGTGCCAGCAGCTTGCCAGGGGCTTTGGAGCAGTACTTC.

The table lists this clonotype with a few counts. The genes are TRBV18 and TRBJ2-7; D perhaps matches TRBD1 (6 bases). Trimming left V 3 bases short and J 5 bases short, with 14 bases between. The germline V gene encodes CDR1 KGHSH and CDR2 LQKENI. This CDR3 contains 14 residues. DNA for the CDR3: TGTGCCAGCTCACCCTTGGGGGCTCGGGACGAGCAGTACTTC. It translates to CASSPLGARDEQYF.

This clonotype was seen repeatedly, ten times or more. This chain connects TRBV7-2 to TRBJ1-5; 7 nucleotides agree with TRBD1. Germline CDR1 is SGHTA and CDR2 is FQGNSA. CDR3 size: 14 residues. J gave up 3 bases and V 4 bases, and 3 bases lay outside the gene matches. The CDR3 protein is CASSYGQVNQPQHF. The CDR3 bases are TGTGCCAGCAGCTACGGACAGGTCAATCAGCCCCAGCATTTT.

This clonotype was seen more than once but under ten times. V gene TRBV12-3 or TRBV12-4 combines with J gene TRBJ2-5; possible D gene TRBD2, 6 bases. The V gene lost 5 bases and the J gene lost 7 bases, with 17 bases spanning the gap. There are 14 residues in the CDR3. The CDR3 loop reads CASSLRVYGGTQYF. CDR3 bases: TGTGCCAGCAGTCTTAGGGTGTACGGGGGGACCCAGTACTTC.

This clonotype has at least ten counts. The chain links TRBV5-1 to TRBJ2-3; D not resolved. This CDR3 region has 14 residues. Germline V gene lookup returns CDR1 SGHRS and CDR2 YFSETQ. Trimming took 0 bases from V and 2 from J, leaving 7 bases between them. CDR3 region: CASSLVGATDTQYF. The CDR3 nucleotides are TGCGCCAGCAGCTTGGTCGGTGCCACAGATACGCAGTATTTT.

In this sample, this clonotype turned up many times. The chain is built from TRBV5-1 and TRBJ2-7; D is unclear. The germline gives CDR1 SGHRS, CDR2 YFSETQ. The CDR3 loop spans 14 amino acids. Trimming pared 0 bases from V and 2 bases from J, leaving 9 bases between. DNA for the CDR3: TGCGCCAGCAGCTTGGACACAACAGCCTACGAGCAGTACTTC. Translating it yields CASSLDTTAYEQYF.

This clonotype qualifies as medium-sized. The chain carries TRBV7-2 and TRBJ2-3; D remains ambiguous. CDR3 size: 13 residues. Germline assignment: CDR1 SGHTA and CDR2 FQGNSA. Trimming removed 1 base from V and 6 bases from J, with 8 bases in between. The DNA for the CDR3 is TGTGCCAGCAGCTTAGTCCCGACGGATACGCAGTATTTT. It is translated as CASSLVPTDTQYF.

This clonotype was seen repeatedly, ten times or more. This chain links TRBV4-3 with TRBJ2-2; either TRBD1 or TRBD2 may fit D (6 bases each). This CDR3 is 15 amino acids long. V was pared by 4 bases and J by 7 bases, with 16 bases between. Germline-derived CDR1 and CDR2 are LGHNA and YSLEER. This chain's CDR3 is CASSPPPGGGGELFF. The DNA of the CDR3 is TGCGCCAGCAGCCCCCCCCCCGGGGGCGGCGGGGAGCTGTTTTTT.

This clonotype was counted many times. The J gene is TRBJ2-3, the V gene TRBV5-1; D gene ambiguous. Germline V gene sequence: CDR1 SGHRS, CDR2 YFSETQ. This CDR3 spans 14 amino acids. Trimming took 6 bases from V and 0 from J, leaving 11 bases between them. CDR3 sequence reads: CASTSRTSTDTQYF. The CDR3 DNA sequence: TGCGCCAGCACCTCCCGGACCAGCACAGATACGCAGTATTTT.

To note about this clonotype: Lacking the conserved final phenylalanine or tryptophan, this CDR3 likely reflects a read error. The chain joins TRBV7-2 to TRBJ2-5; no clear D. The CDR3 is 13 residues long. Trimming shortened V by 5 bases and J by 2 bases, and 9 bases separated the two germline ends. Germline V gene lookup returns CDR1 SGHTA and CDR2 FQGNSA. The CDR3 DNA follows: TGTGCCAGCAGCAGTTGGGCGCAAGAGACCCAGTACTGC. Protein: CASSSWAQETQYC.

This clonotype has just a few counts. The chain carries TRBV18 and TRBJ1-5; D unclear. CDR1 KGHSH and CDR2 LQKENI come from the germline V gene. V lost 3 bases and J lost 4, with 7 bases in between. This CDR3 spans 13 amino acids. CDR3 in amino acids: CASSPSENQPQHF. For the CDR3, the DNA is TGTGCCAGCTCACCGTCCGAGAATCAGCCCCAGCATTTT. Filled out from reference TRBV18 and TRBJ1-5, the complete variable domain reads NAGVMQNPRHLVRRRGQEARLRCSPMKGHSHVYWYRQLPEEGLKFMVYLQKENIIDESGMPKERFSAEFPKEGPSILRIQQVVRGDSAAYFCASSPSENQPQHFGDGTRLSIL.

This clonotype appeared many times. The chain couples TRBV27 to TRBJ2-7, with D perhaps TRBD2 (5 bases). CDR1 and CDR2 (germline): MNHEY, SMNVEV (reference sequence). This CDR3 spans 14 amino acids. Trimming took off 4 bases at V and 6 bases at J, with 16 bases between the two ends. DNA of the CDR3: TGTGCCAGCAGTTCCCCCGCGGGTGGAAGCGAGCAGTACTTC. Encoded protein: CASSSPAGGSEQYF.

This clonotype has a count of ten or more. The CDR3 DNA follows: TGCAGTGCTACACGACTAGCGGGAGCTCTGCACGAGCAGTACTTC. Amino acids: CSATRLAGALHEQYF. The chain employs TRBV20-1 and TRBJ2-7; TRBD2 matches at 12 bases. Germline CDR1 reads DFQATT; CDR2 reads SNEGSKA (reference sequence). CDR3 size: 15 residues. J was trimmed by 5 bases and V by 4 bases; bases with no gene match: 9.

The chain couples TRBV7-6 to TRBJ2-7, with 9 bases identical to TRBD1. With 2 bases clipped from V and 7 bases from J, the junction kept 9 bases outside the gene matches. This CDR3 region has 15 residues. CDR1 and CDR2 (germline): SGHVS, FNYEAQ. The CDR3 protein is CASSLRGQGTSEQYF. CDR3 in DNA: TGTGCCAGCAGCTTACGAGGACAGGGGACGAGTGAGCAGTACTTC.

This clonotype was seen only a few times. The CDR3 region has the DNA TGTGCCAGCAGATCAAGTCGGCAAAATGAGCAGTTCTTC. It translates to CASRSSRQNEQFF. V is TRBV11-2 and J is TRBJ2-1; no reliable D call. The CDR3 consists of 13 residues. Trimming took 6 bases from V and 7 from J, leaving 13 bases between them. In germline, CDR1 is SGHAT, CDR2 FQNNGV.

This clonotype was seen ten or more times. The genes are TRBV28 and TRBJ2-1; TRBD2 agrees at 8 bases. The V segment lost 1 base and the J segment 0 bases; nucleotides outside the gene matches: 8. This CDR3 is 18 amino acids long. Per the germline V gene, CDR1 is MDHEN and CDR2 is SYDVKM. The CDR3 bases are TGTGCCAGCAGTTTATCCCGACTAGCGCCACTCTCCTACAATGAGCAGTTCTTC. Its translation is CASSLSRLAPLSYNEQFF.

This clonotype was seen a handful of times. The rearrangement links TRBV4-3 to TRBJ1-4; the D gene is possibly TRBD1 (5 bases). The CDR3 covers 16 residues. The V end was cut by 3 bases, the J end by 4 bases, with 15 bases between. Germline V gene lookup returns CDR1 LGHNA and CDR2 YSLEER. CDR3 coding DNA: TGCGCCAGCAGCCATGAGCCCGGGACGAATAATGAAAAACTGTTTTTT. Encoded protein: CASSHEPGTNNEKLFF.